The subject of this entry is one TCR beta chain. The source of the sample is a study of blood T cell repertoires in COVID-19. Original processing methods: Nucleated cell counts were estimated from reference gene primer amplification. The protocol was immunoSEQ multiplex PCR, while the TCRdb copy is restricted to in-frame clones and leaves out a portion. V and J calls and clone size are those listed in that table; D and trimming were worked out from the DNA. The data show about 150,000 clones, with around 85% seen just once and roughly 0.6% held by the top ten. The sample comprised peripheral blood. The TCR comes from a man aged 55 to 70 with COVID-19, enrolled during active disease.

In DNA, the CDR3 is TGTGCCAGCAGCTTAGCGGGACAGGGGATCGGAAACACCATATATTTT. Translation gives CASSLAGQGIGNTIYF. The chain recombines TRBV11-2 with TRBJ1-3; 10 bases fit TRBD1. Trimming took 1 base from V and 4 from J; bases not matched to a gene: 4. Germline V gene lookup returns CDR1 SGHAT and CDR2 FQNNGV. The CDR3 is 16 amino acids. Full variable domain (missing parts from reference TRBV11-2 and TRBJ1-3): EAGVAQSPRYKIIEKRQSVAFWCNPISGHATLYWYQQILGQGPKLLIQFQNNGVVDDSQLPKDRFSAERLKGVDSTLKIQPAKLEDSAVYLCASSLAGQGIGNTIYFGEGSWLTVV.